Each of the 26 T cell receptor beta chains below was sequenced from the same sample in a study of OX40 agonist ivuxolimab in advanced cancers. The data were produced by immunoSEQ multiplex PCR, yet TCRdb's version contains in-frame clones alone and is incomplete. The sample has 55,000 to 75,000 clones; roughly four fifths are singletons. Sequencing was performed on CD4+ or CD8+ T cells sorted from blood, taken in a trial of the OX40 agonist ivuxolimab. These receptors all come from an adult with an advanced solid tumor such as melanoma, head and neck, liver or kidney cancer.

The chain joins TRBV12-5 to TRBJ2-7; 7 nucleotides match TRBD1. Germline V gene sequence: CDR1 LGHNT, CDR2 FRNRAP. Trimming cost V 5 bases and J 2 bases; bases outside gene matches: 3. The CDR3 consists of 13 residues. CDR3 residues: CASGAGTAYEQYF. The CDR3 DNA sequence: TGTGCTAGTGGTGCCGGGACAGCCTACGAGCAGTACTTC.

This clone was counted between two and nine times. The V and J genes are TRBV7-6 and TRBJ1-1, with D possibly matching TRBD1 (5 bases). The germline CDR1 and CDR2 sequences are SGHVS and FNYEAQ. Trimming pared 1 base from V and 3 bases from J, leaving 15 bases between. This CDR3 is 16 amino acids long. Here the CDR3 DNA reads TGTGCCAGCAGCTTAGTAGGGGTTCGGGGTGACACTGAAGCTTTCTTT. As protein: CASSLVGVRGDTEAFF.

The chain is built from TRBV29-1 and TRBJ1-4; D is unresolved. Germline lookup yields CDR1 SQVTM and CDR2 ANQGSEA. CDR3 size: 15 residues. V shed 4 bases and J shed 4 bases, with 16 bases lying between them. CDR3 nucleotide sequence: TGCAGCGTTGTTCCCTTGGGAGGCGGTAATGAAAAACTGTTTTTT. The encoded protein is CSVVPLGGGNEKLFF. The variable domain in full, with the rest retrieved from reference TRBV29-1 and TRBJ1-4, is SAVISQKPSRDICQRGTSLTIQCQVDSQVTMMFWYRQQPGQSLTLIATANQGSEATYESGFVIDKFPISRPNLTFSTLTVSNMSPEDSSIYLCSVVPLGGGNEKLFFGSGTQLSVL.

This clone was seen just once. The V and J genes are TRBV6-5 and TRBJ1-2, with a tentative D call TRBD1 (5 bases). There are 12 residues in the CDR3. The germline CDR1 and CDR2 sequences are MNHEY and SVGAGI. V gave up 6 bases and J gave up 7 bases, with 12 bases separating them. The CDR3 here is CASSNGQTGYTF. The DNA of the CDR3 is TGTGCCAGCAGCAACGGACAAACTGGCTACACCTTC.

This rearrangement joins TRBV6-1 to TRBJ1-1; no firm D call. V lost 4 bases to trimming and J lost 2 bases, with 8 bases between them. CDR1 is MNHNS, CDR2 SASEGT, per germline. The CDR3 is made up of 13 amino acids. DNA of the CDR3: TGTGCCAGCAGTGCCTACTATAACACTGAAGCTTTCTTT. Translation gives CASSAYYNTEAFF.

The chain recombines TRBV9 with TRBJ2-7; no firm D call. The V end lost 0 bases, the J end lost 0 bases, and 7 bases lay between the germline ends. Per germline, CDR1 SGDLS and CDR2 YYNGEE. The CDR3 is 14 amino acids. The DNA of the CDR3 is TGTGCCAGCAGCGTAGCTTTGGTCTCCTACGAGCAGTACTTC. Translated, it gives CASSVALVSYEQYF.

The chain is built from TRBV18 and TRBJ2-5; 8 positions agree with TRBD1. From germline, CDR1 is KGHSH and CDR2 LQKENI. The CDR3 has 15 residues. The J segment lost 5 bases and the V segment lost 1 base, leaving 6 bases of the junction unmatched. CDR3 sequence (DNA): TGTGCCAGCTCACCACGGACAGGGAGTAGGGAGACCCAGTACTTC. It encodes CASSPRTGSRETQYF.

The rearrangement uses TRBV10-3 and TRBJ2-5; D possibly matches TRBD1 or TRBD2 (5 bases each). Trimming took 3 bases from V and 6 from J, leaving 17 bases between them. Germline V gene lookup returns CDR1 ENHRY and CDR2 SYGVKD. The CDR3 is 15 amino acids. CDR3 nucleotides: TGTGCCATCAGTGATTCCGGTCGGGGCGTACAGACCCAGTACTTC. It is translated as CAISDSGRGVQTQYF.

This chain uses TRBV15 with TRBJ1-1; D call uncertain. Germline CDR1 is LNHNV and CDR2 is YYDKDF (reference sequence). V was shortened by 3 bases and J by 1 base, with 12 bases between the two germline ends. The CDR3 has 15 amino acids. CDR3 region: CATSSGPRPNTEAFF. In DNA, the CDR3 is TGTGCCACCAGCAGCGGGCCAAGGCCGAACACTGAAGCTTTCTTT. Supplemented by reference TRBV15 and TRBJ1-1, the full variable domain reads DAMVIQNPRYQVTQFGKPVTLSCSQTLNHNVMYWYQQKSSQAPKLLFHYYDKDFNNEADTPDNFQSRRPNTSFCFLDIRSPGLGDTAMYLCATSSGPRPNTEAFFGQGTRLTVV.

The rearrangement uses TRBV20-1 and TRBJ2-1; D is perhaps TRBD1 (5 bases). This CDR3 is 11 amino acids long. Germline CDR1 is DFQATT and CDR2 is SNEGSKA (reference sequence). V shed 8 bases and J shed 8 bases, with 13 bases lying between them. CDR3 bases: TGCAGTCCCACTCAGGGCGATGAGCAGTTCTTC. This encodes CSPTQGDEQFF.

This clone was seen a few times. The V call is TRBV6-6, the J call TRBJ2-2; no reliable D call. Trimming stripped 2 bases from V and 1 base from J, with 5 bases between. Germline assignment: CDR1 MNHNY and CDR2 SVGAGI (reference sequence). The CDR3 covers 14 residues. The CDR3 nucleotides read TGTGCCAGCAGTTACAAACTGAACACCGGGGAGCTGTTTTTT. Its translation is CASSYKLNTGELFF.

This chain uses TRBV6-1 with TRBJ2-5; D may be TRBD2 (6 bases). Germline V CDR1 and CDR2: MNHNS, SASEGT. The CDR3 has 14 amino acids. V was shortened by 2 bases and J by 1 base, with 8 bases between the two germline ends. For the CDR3, the DNA is TGTGCCAGCAGTGAAAGGACTACCCAAGAGACCCAGTACTTC. Encoded protein: CASSERTTQETQYF.

This chain joins TRBV7-2 and TRBJ2-7; D gene uncertain. CDR1 is SGHTA, CDR2 FQGNSA, per germline. The CDR3 extends over 15 amino acids. Trimming cost V 1 base and J 3 bases, with 13 bases left between them. CDR3 loop: CASSLGLFQGYEQYF. The CDR3 DNA is TGTGCCAGCAGCTTAGGACTCTTCCAAGGCTACGAGCAGTACTTC.

This sequence joins TRBV7-2 and TRBJ2-3; D call uncertain. Germline V gene sequence: CDR1 SGHTA, CDR2 FQGNSA. The CDR3 has 13 amino acids. The V end was cut by 3 bases, the J end by 1 base, with 5 bases between. CDR3 nucleotides: TGTGCCAGCAGCTTTGGGGGCACAGATACGCAGTATTTT. This codes for CASSFGGTDTQYF.

The rearrangement links TRBV15 to TRBJ2-3, with 9 bases matching TRBD2. After removal of 3 bases from V and 3 bases from J, the junction contained 7 bases not matched to a gene. Germline-derived CDR1 and CDR2 are LNHNV and YYDKDF (reference sequence). CDR3 size: 16 residues. The CDR3 loop is CATSRGLLAGTDTQYF. In DNA, the CDR3 is TGTGCCACCAGCAGGGGATTGCTAGCGGGGACAGATACGCAGTATTTT.

The CDR3 DNA follows: TGTGCCAGCAGCTTGATCGGGGTCATCAATGAGCAGTTCTTC. Protein: CASSLIGVINEQFF. The J gene is TRBJ2-1, the V gene TRBV11-2, with a weak D call TRBD2 (5 bases). Trimming pared 3 bases from V and 6 bases from J, leaving 12 bases between. Germline V CDR1 and CDR2: SGHAT, FQNNGV. This CDR3 has 14 residues.

J is TRBJ2-3 and V is TRBV29-1, with 8 nucleotides matching TRBD1. CDR1 is SQVTM, CDR2 ANQGSEA, per germline. There are 12 residues in the CDR3. The junction had 10 bases not matched to a gene; V was cut back by 7 bases and J by 10 bases. CDR3 protein: CSAHRGTKAQYF. The CDR3 coding sequence is TGCAGCGCCCACAGGGGGACAAAAGCGCAGTATTTT.

This chain links TRBV18 with TRBJ1-6; D is uncertain. V was clipped by 6 bases and J by 5 bases, with 14 bases between them. From germline, CDR1 is KGHSH and CDR2 LQKENI. The CDR3 has 15 residues. The CDR3 spells CASSYGRADNSPLHF. CDR3 DNA: TGTGCCAGCTCCTACGGCCGGGCGGATAATTCACCCCTCCACTTT.

This chain joins TRBV30 and TRBJ1-2; D perhaps matches TRBD1 (5 bases). Between the trimmed V and J ends, which lost 6 bases and 0 bases, there was a span of 11 bases. The CDR3 loop spans 13 amino acids. CDR1 and CDR2 from the germline V gene are GTSNPN and SVGIG (reference sequence). For the CDR3, the DNA is TGTGCCTGTTCCCAAGGGGCTAACTATGGCTACACCTTC. Its protein is CACSQGANYGYTF.

V and J are TRBV5-4 and TRBJ2-3; TRBD2 matches 10 bases. The trim removed 3 bases at V and 0 bases at J, leaving 4 bases unmatched. This CDR3 is 16 amino acids long. Germline V gives CDR1 SGHNT, CDR2 YYREEE (reference sequence). CDR3 DNA sequence: TGTGCCAGCAGCTCCCGTAGCGGGGGGAGCACAGATACGCAGTATTTT. Translation gives CASSSRSGGSTDTQYF. Full variable domain (remainder filled in from reference TRBV5-4 and TRBJ2-3): ETGVTQSPTHLIKTRGQQVTLRCSSQSGHNTVSWYQQALGQGPQFIFQYYREEENGRGNFPPRFSGLQFPNYSSELNVNALELDDSALYLCASSSRSGGSTDTQYFGPGTRLTVL.

Note on this clone: An end of the junction does not agree with germline; a read error may underlie this. This chain connects TRBV7-9 to TRBJ1-2, with TRBD1 as a possible D gene (6 bases). Germline lookup yields CDR1 SEHNR and CDR2 FQNEAQ (reference sequence). This CDR3 is 12 amino acids long. CDR3 amino acids: CASSLARGSYTF. CDR3 DNA: TGTGCCAGCAGCCTAGCCAGGGGTAGCTACACCTTC.

This clone was recorded once. The V gene is TRBV19, the J gene TRBJ1-1; 8 bases align to TRBD1. Germline V lookup: CDR1 LNHDA, CDR2 SQIVND (reference sequence). This CDR3 contains 15 residues. The ends lost 6 bases at V and 1 base at J; junction bases unmatched: 7. The CDR3 spells CASRLQGVTNTEAFF. CDR3 nucleotide sequence: TGTGCCAGTAGGTTACAGGGGGTGACGAACACTGAAGCTTTCTTT. The full variable domain, with the rest looked up from reference TRBV19 and TRBJ1-1, is DGGITQSPKYLFRKEGQNVTLSCEQNLNHDAMYWYRQDPGQGLRLIYYSQIVNDFQKGDIAEGYSVSREKKESFPLTVTSAQKNPTAFYLCASRLQGVTNTEAFFGQGTRLTVV.

This rearrangement joins TRBV6-5 to TRBJ1-3; tentative D call: TRBD1 (5 bases). Trimming removed 6 bases from V and 0 bases from J, with 12 bases in between. The CDR3 runs to 15 residues. Germline-derived CDR1 and CDR2 are MNHEY and SVGAGI. DNA of the CDR3: TGTGCCAGCAGCCGGGACCCATCCTCTGGAAACACCATATATTTT. Protein product: CASSRDPSSGNTIYF.

The rearrangement uses TRBV9 and TRBJ1-6; D not resolved. The CDR3 is 14 amino acids. CDR1 and CDR2 (germline): SGDLS, YYNGEE. Trimming left V 0 bases short and J 8 bases short, with 9 bases between. In DNA, the CDR3 is TGTGCCAGCAGCGTAGACCCCGCGGATTCACCCCTCCACTTT. This gives the protein CASSVDPADSPLHF.

V is TRBV5-4 and J is TRBJ1-2, with a possible D match to TRBD1 (6 bases). This CDR3 region has 17 residues. V lost 4 bases and J 0 bases, leaving 19 bases between the germline ends. Germline lookup yields CDR1 SGHNT and CDR2 YYREEE (reference sequence). The CDR3 nucleotides read TGTGCCAGCAGCCAATATCGGGGGGCCCAAGCTAACTATGGCTACACCTTC. Its protein product is CASSQYRGAQANYGYTF.

This chain joins TRBV18 and TRBJ1-5; D not certain. Germline CDR1 and CDR2: KGHSH and LQKENI. CDR3 length: 12 residues. V was cut by 0 bases and J by 4 bases, with 1 base left in between. The CDR3: CASSPPNQPQHF. The CDR3 coding sequence is TGTGCCAGCTCACCACCGAATCAGCCCCAGCATTTT.